Shown below are 16 T cell receptor beta chains from a single sample sequenced in a study of cytomegalovirus exposure and HLA in healthy donors. Using immunoSEQ multiplex PCR, the repertoire was profiled, and TCRdb retains in-frame clones only, with some absent. Of hundreds of thousands of clones listed, about 90% are singletons. Sequencing was carried out using PBMCs. The receptors were gathered from a young man in good health and CMV-seropositive.

This chain connects TRBV28 to TRBJ2-1; D not certain. V lost 6 bases and J lost 2, with 14 bases in between. In germline, CDR1 is MDHEN, CDR2 SYDVKM. The CDR3 has 15 amino acids. The CDR3 region is CASRTGPQPYNEQFF. The CDR3 nucleotides are TGTGCCAGCAGAACCGGACCCCAGCCCTACAATGAGCAGTTCTTC.

The J gene is TRBJ2-3, the V gene TRBV6-1, with D possibly being TRBD1 or TRBD2 (5 bases each). The CDR3 is made up of 12 amino acids. In germline, CDR1 is MNHNS, CDR2 SASEGT. V was trimmed by 6 bases and J by 6 bases, leaving 10 bases between them. CDR3 coding DNA: TGTGCCAGCAGGAGGGGTCGCGATACGCAGTATTTT. This sequence encodes CASRRGRDTQYF.

CDR3 nucleotide sequence: TGCGCCAGCATTGACGTAGATACGCAGTATTTT. Translated: CASIDVDTQYF. This chain connects TRBV23-1 to TRBJ2-3, with no clear D. TRBV23-1 counts as an open reading frame of uncertain function. CDR3 length: 11 amino acids. V was clipped by 7 bases and J by 5 bases, with 7 bases between them.

This clone was seen more than once but under ten times. The chain combines TRBV5-6 with TRBJ1-1, with D possibly being TRBD1 (6 bases). CDR1 and CDR2 from the germline V gene are SGHDT and YYEEEE. The CDR3 sequence is 12 residues long. Trimming took 0 bases from V and 7 from J, leaving 7 bases between them. CDR3 protein: CASSLGTVEAFF. The CDR3 DNA reads TGTGCCAGCAGCTTGGGGACAGTTGAAGCTTTCTTT.

The chain is built from TRBV6-5 and TRBJ1-2; D uncertain. Germline loops: CDR1 MNHEY, CDR2 SVGAGI. There are 12 residues in the CDR3. V was pared by 3 bases and J by 5 bases, with 7 bases between. The CDR3 sequence: CASSYGGYGYTF. CDR3 nucleotides: TGTGCCAGCAGTTATGGAGGGTATGGCTACACCTTC.

The rearrangement links TRBV28 to TRBJ1-2; no clear D gene. Looked up from germline, CDR1 is MDHEN and CDR2 is SYDVKM. The V gene lost 11 bases and the J gene lost 5 bases, with 15 bases spanning the gap. This CDR3 is 12 amino acids long. CDR3 in amino acids: CASQVGSYGYTF. Written as DNA, the CDR3 is TGTGCCTCCCAAGTGGGATCTTATGGCTACACCTTC.

CDR3 coding DNA: TGTGCCAGCAGTGAATTCGGCGGTGTGGTAGGAGCCACCGGGGAGCTGTTTTTT. It encodes CASSEFGGVVGATGELFF. The rearrangement joins TRBV25-1 to TRBJ2-2; no firm D call. The CDR3 has 18 amino acids. Germline values: CDR1 MGHDK, CDR2 SYGVNS. V dropped 1 base and J dropped 4 bases, with 19 bases sitting between them. Variable domain in full (rest from reference TRBV25-1 and TRBJ2-2): EADIYQTPRYLVIGTGKKITLECSQTMGHDKMYWYQQDPGMELHLIHYSYGVNSTEKGDLSSESTVSRIRTEHFPLTLESARPSHTSQYLCASSEFGGVVGATGELFFGEGSRLTVL.

CDR3 region: CASLGSAGVSYNEQFF. For the CDR3, the DNA is TGTGCCAGCCTGGGGTCGGCGGGGGTCTCCTACAATGAGCAGTTCTTC. The chain joins TRBV19 to TRBJ2-1; 7 bases are a match to TRBD2. Losses at the gene ends were 9 bases for V and 0 bases for J; bases not matched to a gene: 11. The CDR3 loop spans 16 amino acids. Germline CDR1 LNHDA, CDR2 SQIVND (reference sequence). Combining the CDR3 with reference TRBV19 and TRBJ2-1 gives the whole variable domain DGGITQSPKYLFRKEGQNVTLSCEQNLNHDAMYWYRQDPGQGLRLIYYSQIVNDFQKGDIAEGYSVSREKKESFPLTVTSAQKNPTAFYLCASLGSAGVSYNEQFFGPGTRLTVL.

The chain is built from TRBV11-2 and TRBJ2-1, with D perhaps matching TRBD2 (5 bases). Between the trimmed V and J ends, which lost 6 bases and 5 bases, there was a span of 17 bases. This CDR3 comprises 15 residues. The germline V gene encodes CDR1 SGHAT and CDR2 FQNNGV. The DNA of the CDR3 is TGTGCCAGCAGGAAAGTGGGAGCGGAAGACAATGAGCAGTTCTTC. Its translation is CASRKVGAEDNEQFF.

Notes on this clone: Distinct nucleotide sequences in the sample also encode this CDR3. The rearrangement joins TRBV25-1 to TRBJ1-5, with D possibly TRBD1 on 6 matching bases. Per the germline V gene, CDR1 is MGHDK and CDR2 is SYGVNS. This CDR3 has 14 residues. Trimming left V 6 bases short and J 4 bases short, with 13 bases between. CDR3 DNA sequence: TGTGCCAGCAGCGAAACAGGGTCTAATCAGCCCCAGCATTTT. Translation gives CASSETGSNQPQHF.

V and J are TRBV5-6 and TRBJ2-2; 7 nucleotides align to TRBD2. This CDR3 has 16 amino acids. The V segment lost 0 bases and the J segment 5 bases; nucleotides outside the gene matches: 7. Germline loops: CDR1 SGHDT, CDR2 YYEEEE. Here the CDR3 DNA reads TGTGCCAGCAGCTTGGCTCGCGGGGGAGGGACCGGGGAGCTGTTTTTT. Protein sequence: CASSLARGGGTGELFF.

The chain employs TRBV5-4 and TRBJ2-1; perhaps TRBD2 as D (6 bases). Per germline, CDR1 SGHNT and CDR2 YYREEE (reference sequence). Trimming took 0 bases from V and 0 from J, leaving 10 bases between them. The CDR3 covers 16 residues. The CDR3 here is CASSLAGESSYNEQFF. The CDR3 nucleotides are TGTGCCAGCAGCTTGGCGGGGGAGAGCTCCTACAATGAGCAGTTCTTC.

This clone was seen once. The chain joins TRBV19 to TRBJ1-2, with 7 bases aligning to TRBD1. With 4 bases clipped from V and 0 bases from J, the junction kept 8 bases outside the gene matches. The CDR3 consists of 16 residues. The V gene's germline CDR1 is LNHDA and CDR2 SQIVND (reference sequence). CDR3 bases: TGTGCCAGTAGTACGGCCGGGACAGTTGCTAACTATGGCTACACCTTC. This sequence encodes CASSTAGTVANYGYTF.

This chain connects TRBV4-1 to TRBJ2-7, with 8 bases identical to TRBD2. Germline trimming cut 2 bases from V and 0 bases from J; bases unmatched to any gene: 3. The CDR3 consists of 15 residues. CDR1 MGHRA and CDR2 YSYEKL come from the germline V gene. For the CDR3, the DNA is TGCGCCAGCAGCCAATATAGCGGGAACTCCTACGAGCAGTACTTC. Translating it yields CASSQYSGNSYEQYF.

This chain uses TRBV27 with TRBJ2-7, with TRBD2 identical over 8 bases. This CDR3 comprises 15 residues. CDR1 and CDR2 from the germline V gene are MNHEY and SMNVEV (reference sequence). V dropped 2 bases and J dropped 2; count of bases not matched to a gene: 5. The CDR3 sequence is CASSLGPGRAYEQYF. In DNA, the CDR3 is TGTGCCAGCAGTTTAGGACCCGGGAGGGCCTACGAGCAGTACTTC.

The chain carries TRBV28 and TRBJ2-1; TRBD1 is a possible D gene (5 bases). V gave up 8 bases and J gave up 0 bases, with 23 bases separating them. This CDR3 contains 18 residues. Germline values: CDR1 MDHEN, CDR2 SYDVKM. The CDR3 sequence: CASGVFLAGRTSYNEQFF. The CDR3 DNA reads TGTGCCAGCGGCGTGTTTTTGGCAGGGCGGACCTCCTACAATGAGCAGTTCTTC.